This T cell receptor beta chain emerged from a study of cytomegalovirus exposure and HLA in healthy donors. The CDR3 runs to 15 residues. The V gene lost 0 bases and the J gene lost 3 bases, with 11 bases spanning the gap. Germline CDR1 reads MNHEY; CDR2 reads SVGAGI. About this clone itself: Its antigen is as yet unknown.

Study-level findings and limits: In a later analysis, TCR beta V- and J-gene trimming showed a link to a missense DCLRE1C variant.

The PCR contained 60 Vbeta and 13 Jbeta primers. Clones were sequenced by immunoSEQ multiplex PCR, and TCRdb holds only the in-frame ones, with some missing. The profile shows roughly 120,000 clones, approximately 80% of them singletons. This chain joins TRBV6-5 and TRBJ1-1; D not resolved. The TCR was taken from a male donor in good health and CMV-seropositive. What was sequenced was PBMCs. The CDR3 protein is CASSYSRRADTEAFF. For the CDR3, the DNA is TGTGCCAGCAGTTACTCGCGACGTGCGGACACTGAAGCTTTCTTT.